This T cell receptor beta chain was sequenced during a study of T cells after yellow fever vaccination. Each CDR3 protein is one row after TCRdb ran MiXCR on the 5' RACE reads. Of approximately 550,000 distinct CDR3 sequences in the sample, about 19% were seen once. This clonotype came up a few times. The CDR3 consists of 15 residues. The germline V and J ends were trimmed by 2 bases and 0 bases, with 12 bases remaining between them. CDR1 is SGHNT, CDR2 YYREEE, per germline (reference sequence). Sequenced material: PBMCs, taken 15 days after the yellow fever booster vaccination. This TCR came from a man aged 25-45 years who received the YFV17D yellow fever vaccine. V and J are TRBV5-4 and TRBJ2-7; D possibly uses TRBD1 or TRBD2 (6 bases each). CDR3 nucleotides: TGTGCCAGCAGCTTTAGGGGGAGGACCTCCTACGAGCAGTACTTC. Protein product: CASSFRGRTSYEQYF.